The 9 T cell receptor beta chains below all came from one sample that was sequenced in a study of metastatic and nonmetastatic thyroid tumors. TCRdb re-clonotyped the PCR reads through MiXCR. This sample has about 34,000 clones, with approximately 15% found just once. Every patient was untreated before thyroid surgery. Sequencing input: blood. Every receptor here comes from a female donor with papillary thyroid cancer or a benign thyroid nodule (not recorded which). Some clones in this sample may be carry-over from other donors' samples.

The J gene is TRBJ2-7, the V gene TRBV11-2; 14 bases match TRBD2. This CDR3 is 18 amino acids long. Germline-derived CDR1 and CDR2 are SGHAT and FQNNGV. Trimming removed 4 bases from V and 6 bases from J; junction bases left unmatched: 14. The CDR3 region has the DNA TGTGCCAGCAGCTACACATCGGGACTAGCGGGAGATAGGCGCGAGCAGTACTTC. Translation gives CASSYTSGLAGDRREQYF.

In this sample, this clone turned up many times. The genes are TRBV7-6 and TRBJ2-3, with 8 bases identical to TRBD2. After removal of 5 bases from V and 2 bases from J, the junction contained 12 bases not matched to a gene. CDR1 and CDR2 (germline): SGHVS, FNYEAQ. The length of the CDR3 is 17 residues. The CDR3 sequence: CASSPASAGVNTDTQYF. In DNA, the CDR3 is TGTGCCAGCAGCCCCGCCTCAGCGGGAGTCAACACAGATACGCAGTATTTT.

This clone was counted at least ten times. The rearrangement links TRBV20-1 to TRBJ2-5, with a possible D match to TRBD1 (7 bases). Per the germline V gene, CDR1 is DFQATT and CDR2 is SNEGSKA (reference sequence). The CDR3 length is 15 residues. V lost 3 bases and J lost 5, with 19 bases in between. The CDR3 is CSARGGTVLGETQYF. CDR3 in DNA: TGCAGTGCTAGGGGCGGGACAGTTCTGGGGGAGACCCAGTACTTC.

This clone was counted at least ten times. V gene TRBV28 combines with J gene TRBJ2-7; the D gene is possibly TRBD1 (6 bases). This CDR3 contains 15 residues. The V end lost 4 bases, the J end lost 3 bases, and 16 bases lay between the germline ends. CDR1 is MDHEN, CDR2 SYDVKM, per germline. The CDR3, as DNA: TGTGCCAGCAGTTGGGCCGGGACAAAACACTACGAGCAGTACTTC. It translates to CASSWAGTKHYEQYF.

This clone was recorded many times. CDR3 nucleotides: TGTGCCAGCAGCAGTATTACAGGATTGAACACTGAAGCTTTCTTT. Its protein is CASSSITGLNTEAFF. The rearrangement joins TRBV11-2 to TRBJ1-1; tentative D call: TRBD1 (5 bases). CDR1 SGHAT and CDR2 FQNNGV come from the germline V gene. The V end lost 5 bases, the J end lost 0 bases, and 13 bases lay between the germline ends. This CDR3 region has 15 residues.

The table lists this clone with many counts. The V gene is TRBV19, the J gene TRBJ1-4, with no clear D. V lost 6 bases and J 7 bases, leaving 12 bases between the germline ends. The germline V gene has CDR1 LNHDA and CDR2 SQIVND (reference sequence). This CDR3 comprises 13 residues. The CDR3 region has the DNA TGTGCCAGTAGCCCGAAGGGATCTGAAAAACTGTTTTTT. This translates into CASSPKGSEKLFF.

This clone has ten or more counts. The chain combines TRBV20-1 with TRBJ1-1, with D possibly TRBD1 on 6 matching bases. Germline assignment: CDR1 DFQATT and CDR2 SNEGSKA (reference sequence). Trimming stripped 2 bases from V and 4 bases from J, with 11 bases between. The CDR3 covers 13 residues. The CDR3 spells CSARRGRVTEAFF. The CDR3, as DNA: TGCAGTGCTAGAAGGGGGAGGGTCACTGAAGCTTTCTTT.

This clone has a count of ten or more. The chain joins TRBV11-2 to TRBJ2-1, with D unresolved. Trimming shortened V by 3 bases and J by 0 bases, and 6 bases separated the two germline ends. This CDR3 contains 14 residues. Germline V gene sequence: CDR1 SGHAT, CDR2 FQNNGV. CDR3 region: CASSFGSSYNEQFF. CDR3 sequence (DNA): TGTGCCAGCAGCTTTGGTAGCTCCTACAATGAGCAGTTCTTC.

Concerning this clone itself: One junction end disagrees with the germline gene, perhaps due to a read error. The chain uses TRBV20-1 and TRBJ1-1; D not resolved. Per germline, CDR1 DFQATT and CDR2 SNEGSKA (reference sequence). The CDR3 consists of 13 residues. Here the CDR3 DNA reads TGTAGTGCTGCCTACAGTGTTAACACTGAAGCTTTCTTT. Translated: CSAAYSVNTEAFF.